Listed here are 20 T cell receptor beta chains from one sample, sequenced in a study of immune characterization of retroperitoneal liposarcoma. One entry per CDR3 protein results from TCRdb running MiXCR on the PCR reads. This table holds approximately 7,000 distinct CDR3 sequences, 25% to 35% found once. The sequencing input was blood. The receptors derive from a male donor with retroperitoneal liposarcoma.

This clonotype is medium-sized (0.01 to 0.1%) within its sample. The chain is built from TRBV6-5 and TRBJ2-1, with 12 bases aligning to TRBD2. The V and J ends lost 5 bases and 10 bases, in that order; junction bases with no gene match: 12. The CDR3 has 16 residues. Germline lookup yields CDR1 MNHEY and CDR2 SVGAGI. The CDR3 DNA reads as TGTGCCAGCAGTAAACCGACTAGCGGGGGACCCAAGGAGCAGTTCTTC. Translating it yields CASSKPTSGGPKEQFF.

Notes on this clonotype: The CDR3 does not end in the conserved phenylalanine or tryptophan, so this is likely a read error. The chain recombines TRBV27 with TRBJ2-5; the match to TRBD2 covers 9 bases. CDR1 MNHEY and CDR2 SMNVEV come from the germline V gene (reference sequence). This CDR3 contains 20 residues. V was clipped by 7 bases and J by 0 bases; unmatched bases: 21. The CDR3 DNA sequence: TGTGCCAGCATCCCACTGAGTAGCGGGAGAGGGGCGTGGAACCAAGAGACCCAGTACTTA. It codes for CASIPLSSGRGAWNQETQYL.

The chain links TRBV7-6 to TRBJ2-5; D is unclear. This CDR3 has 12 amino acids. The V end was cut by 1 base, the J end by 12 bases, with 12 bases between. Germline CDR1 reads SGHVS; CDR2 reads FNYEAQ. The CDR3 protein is CASSLGGDDEYF. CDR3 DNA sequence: TGTGCCAGCAGCTTAGGAGGCGACGACGAGTACTTC.

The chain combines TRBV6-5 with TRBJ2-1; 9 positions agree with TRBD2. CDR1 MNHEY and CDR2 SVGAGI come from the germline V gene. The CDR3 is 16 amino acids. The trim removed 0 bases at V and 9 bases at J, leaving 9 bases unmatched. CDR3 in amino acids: CASSYSKASGTSEQFF. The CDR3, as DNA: TGTGCCAGCAGTTACTCGAAGGCTAGCGGGACCAGTGAGCAGTTCTTC.

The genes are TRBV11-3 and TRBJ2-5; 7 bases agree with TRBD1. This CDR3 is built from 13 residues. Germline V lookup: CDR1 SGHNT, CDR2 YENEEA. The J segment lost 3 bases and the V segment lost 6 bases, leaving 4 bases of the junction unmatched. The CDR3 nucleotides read TGTGCCAGCAGGCCCGGGACAGAAGAGACCCAGTACTTC. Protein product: CASRPGTEETQYF.

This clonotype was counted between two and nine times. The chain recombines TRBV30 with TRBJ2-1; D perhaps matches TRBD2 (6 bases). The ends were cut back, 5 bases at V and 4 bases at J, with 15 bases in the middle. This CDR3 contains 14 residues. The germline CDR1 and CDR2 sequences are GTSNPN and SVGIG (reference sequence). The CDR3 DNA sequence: TGTGCCTGGGCCTCGGGGGATAGATACAATGAGCAGTTCTTC. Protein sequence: CAWASGDRYNEQFF.

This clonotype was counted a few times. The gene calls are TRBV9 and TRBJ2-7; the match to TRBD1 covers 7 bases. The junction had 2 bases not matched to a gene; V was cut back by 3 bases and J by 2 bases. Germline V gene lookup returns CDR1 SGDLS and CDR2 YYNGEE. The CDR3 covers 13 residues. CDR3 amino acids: CASSAQGAYEQYF. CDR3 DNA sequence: TGTGCCAGCAGCGCCCAGGGGGCCTACGAGCAGTACTTC.

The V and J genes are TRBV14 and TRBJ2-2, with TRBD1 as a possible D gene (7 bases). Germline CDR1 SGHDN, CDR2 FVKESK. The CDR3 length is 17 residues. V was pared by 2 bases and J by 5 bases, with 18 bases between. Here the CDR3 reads CASSQRHQGGWTGELFF. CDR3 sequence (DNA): TGTGCCAGCAGCCAACGACACCAGGGGGGATGGACCGGGGAGCTGTTTTTT.

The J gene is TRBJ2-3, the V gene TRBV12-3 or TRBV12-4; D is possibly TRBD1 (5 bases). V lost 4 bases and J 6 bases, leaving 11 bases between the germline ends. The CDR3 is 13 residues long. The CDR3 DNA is TGTGCCAGCAGTTATTTTGGGGCCGATACGCAGTATTTT. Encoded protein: CASSYFGADTQYF.

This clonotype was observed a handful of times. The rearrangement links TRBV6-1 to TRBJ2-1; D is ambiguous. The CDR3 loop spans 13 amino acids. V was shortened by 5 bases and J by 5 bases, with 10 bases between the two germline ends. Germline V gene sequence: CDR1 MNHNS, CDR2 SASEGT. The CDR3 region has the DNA TGTGCCAGCAGTCCCCGACTCAACAATGAGCAGTTCTTC. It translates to CASSPRLNNEQFF.

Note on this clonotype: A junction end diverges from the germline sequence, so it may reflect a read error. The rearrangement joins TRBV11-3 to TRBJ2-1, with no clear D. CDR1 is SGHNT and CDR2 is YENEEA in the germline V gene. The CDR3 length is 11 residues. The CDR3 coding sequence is TGTGCCAGCAGCTTAGATCTAGTAGGGCTCTTC. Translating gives CASSLDLVGLF.

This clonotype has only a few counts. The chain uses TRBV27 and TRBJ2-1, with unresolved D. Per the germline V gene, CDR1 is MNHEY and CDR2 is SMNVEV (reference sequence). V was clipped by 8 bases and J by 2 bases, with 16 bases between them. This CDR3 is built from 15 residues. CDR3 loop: CASGPDWLTYNEQFF. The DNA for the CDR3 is TGTGCCAGCGGTCCGGATTGGCTCACCTACAATGAGCAGTTCTTC.

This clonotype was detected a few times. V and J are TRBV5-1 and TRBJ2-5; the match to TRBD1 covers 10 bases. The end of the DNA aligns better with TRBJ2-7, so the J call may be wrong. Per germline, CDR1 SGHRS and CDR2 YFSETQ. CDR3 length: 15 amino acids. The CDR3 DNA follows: TGCGCCAGCAGCTACTCCGGGACAGGGGAATACGAGCAGTACTTC. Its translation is CASSYSGTGEYEQYF.

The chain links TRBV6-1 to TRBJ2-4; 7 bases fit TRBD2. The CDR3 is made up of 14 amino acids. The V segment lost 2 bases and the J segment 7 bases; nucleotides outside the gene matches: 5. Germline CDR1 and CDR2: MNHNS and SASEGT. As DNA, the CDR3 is TGTGCCAGCAGTGAATTCGGGGGGACGAACATTCAGTACTTC. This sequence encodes CASSEFGGTNIQYF.

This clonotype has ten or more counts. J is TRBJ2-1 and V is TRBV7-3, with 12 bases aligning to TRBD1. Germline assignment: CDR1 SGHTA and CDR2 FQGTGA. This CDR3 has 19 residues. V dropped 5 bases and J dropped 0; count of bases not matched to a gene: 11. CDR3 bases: TGTGCCAGCAGCCAACCGGGACAGGGGGCCTTATCCTCCTACAATGAGCAGTTCTTC. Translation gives CASSQPGQGALSSYNEQFF.

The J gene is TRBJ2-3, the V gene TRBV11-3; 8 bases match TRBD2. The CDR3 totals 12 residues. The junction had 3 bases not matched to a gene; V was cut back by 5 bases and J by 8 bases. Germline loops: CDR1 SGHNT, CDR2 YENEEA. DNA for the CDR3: TGTGCCAGCAGCCCAGCGGGAGCTACGCAGTATTTT. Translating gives CASSPAGATQYF.

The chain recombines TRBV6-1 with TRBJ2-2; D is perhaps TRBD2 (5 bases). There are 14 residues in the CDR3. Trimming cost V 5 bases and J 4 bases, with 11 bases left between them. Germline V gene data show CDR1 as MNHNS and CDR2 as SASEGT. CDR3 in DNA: TGTGCCAGCAGTAGCTTGGCGGGCACCGGGGAGCTGTTTTTT. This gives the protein CASSSLAGTGELFF.

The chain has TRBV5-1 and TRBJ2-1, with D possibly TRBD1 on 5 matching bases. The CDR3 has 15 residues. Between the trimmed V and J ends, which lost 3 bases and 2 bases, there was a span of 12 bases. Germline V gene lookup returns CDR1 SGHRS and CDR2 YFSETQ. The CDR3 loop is CASSSDTSPYNEQFF. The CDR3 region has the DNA TGCGCCAGCAGCTCGGACACATCCCCCTACAATGAGCAGTTCTTC.

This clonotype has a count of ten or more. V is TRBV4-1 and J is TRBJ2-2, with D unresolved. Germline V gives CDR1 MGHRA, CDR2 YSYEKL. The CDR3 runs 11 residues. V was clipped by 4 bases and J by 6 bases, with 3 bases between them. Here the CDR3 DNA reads TGCGCCAGCAGCCTATCCGGGGAGCTGTTTTTT. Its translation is CASSLSGELFF.

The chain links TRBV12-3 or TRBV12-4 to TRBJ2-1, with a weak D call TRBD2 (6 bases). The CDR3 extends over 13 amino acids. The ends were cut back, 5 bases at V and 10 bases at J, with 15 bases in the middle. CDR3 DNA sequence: TGTGCCAGCAGTCCCTCGACTAGTCAGGAGCAGTTCTTC. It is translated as CASSPSTSQEQFF.